One sample yielded the 7 T cell receptor beta chains listed below, sequenced in a study of preoperative IRX-2 immunotherapy in early breast cancer. This sample's treatment: preoperative locoregional IRX-2 cytokine immunotherapy. Using immunoSEQ multiplex PCR, the repertoire was profiled, and TCRdb retains in-frame clones only, with some absent. The sample has 25,000 to 30,000 clones; roughly four fifths are singletons. The source material was lymph node tissue, sampled after IRX-2 immunotherapy. All receptors derive from a human donor with breast cancer.

The chain carries TRBV18 and TRBJ2-5, with TRBD2 matching over 7 bases. V lost 4 bases, J lost 0 bases, and 5 bases stayed unmatched. CDR3 size: 15 residues. Germline values: CDR1 KGHSH, CDR2 LQKENI. The CDR3 is CASSLSGGNQETQYF. DNA for the CDR3: TGTGCCAGCTCACTGTCCGGGGGGAACCAAGAGACCCAGTACTTC.

V usage is TRBV10-3 and J usage is TRBJ1-1, with D uncertain. Germline CDR1 is ENHRY and CDR2 is SYGVKD. The CDR3 runs 14 residues. Between the trimmed V and J ends, which lost 2 bases and 0 bases, there was a span of 7 bases. This CDR3 reads CAISENSMNTEAFF. DNA of the CDR3: TGTGCCATCAGTGAGAACAGCATGAACACTGAAGCTTTCTTT.

The CDR3 coding sequence is TGTGCCAGCAGTCCCGGGGGCAGGGGCGACACTGAAGCTTTCTTT. This translates into CASSPGGRGDTEAFF. The chain joins TRBV28 to TRBJ1-1, with a possible D match to TRBD1 (6 bases). Trimming cost V 5 bases and J 3 bases, with 16 bases left between them. CDR3 length: 15 residues. In germline, CDR1 is MDHEN, CDR2 SYDVKM. The variable domain in full, completed from reference TRBV28 and TRBJ1-1, reads DVKVTQSSRYLVKRTGEKVFLECVQDMDHENMFWYRQDPGLGLRLIYFSYDVKMKEKGDIPEGYSVSREKKERFSLILESASTNQTSMYLCASSPGGRGDTEAFFGQGTRLTVV.

This chain joins TRBV6-1 and TRBJ1-6, with TRBD1 as a possible D gene (5 bases). Germline assignment: CDR1 MNHNS and CDR2 SASEGT. Trimming cost V 0 bases and J 17 bases, with 14 bases left between them. The CDR3 sequence is 13 residues long. This CDR3 is CASSEALGTHIHF. CDR3 coding DNA: TGTGCCAGCAGTGAAGCTTTGGGGACTCATATCCACTTT.

The chain carries TRBV18 and TRBJ2-5, with D perhaps TRBD2 (5 bases). V was shortened by 3 bases and J by 5 bases, with 16 bases between the two germline ends. Germline values: CDR1 KGHSH, CDR2 LQKENI. The CDR3 sequence is 15 residues long. In DNA form, the CDR3 reads TGTGCCAGCTCACCTTTGGACTCTGGGTGGGAGACCCAGTACTTC. The encoded protein is CASSPLDSGWETQYF. Supplemented by reference TRBV18 and TRBJ2-5, the full variable domain reads NAGVMQNPRHLVRRRGQEARLRCSPMKGHSHVYWYRQLPEEGLKFMVYLQKENIIDESGMPKERFSAEFPKEGPSILRIQQVVRGDSAAYFCASSPLDSGWETQYFGPGTRLLVL.

This clone was counted only a few times. This chain joins TRBV6-8 and TRBJ1-2; 9 bases line up with TRBD1. The germline gives CDR1 MNHGY, CDR2 SAAAGT. Trimming cost V 7 bases and J 4 bases; bases outside gene matches: 4. The CDR3 extends over 13 amino acids. This CDR3 reads CASKGTGIYGYTF. CDR3 coding DNA: TGTGCCAGCAAGGGGACAGGGATCTATGGCTACACCTTC.

This clone was detected only once. The chain links TRBV19 to TRBJ1-5; possibly TRBD1 for D (6 bases). Deletions cut 8 bases from V and 1 base from J, with 18 bases between. Looked up from germline, CDR1 is LNHDA and CDR2 is SQIVND (reference sequence). This CDR3 spans 16 amino acids. The CDR3 loop is CASGTPPDRSNQPQHF. CDR3 nucleotides: TGTGCCAGTGGTACACCCCCTGACAGGAGCAATCAGCCCCAGCATTTT.